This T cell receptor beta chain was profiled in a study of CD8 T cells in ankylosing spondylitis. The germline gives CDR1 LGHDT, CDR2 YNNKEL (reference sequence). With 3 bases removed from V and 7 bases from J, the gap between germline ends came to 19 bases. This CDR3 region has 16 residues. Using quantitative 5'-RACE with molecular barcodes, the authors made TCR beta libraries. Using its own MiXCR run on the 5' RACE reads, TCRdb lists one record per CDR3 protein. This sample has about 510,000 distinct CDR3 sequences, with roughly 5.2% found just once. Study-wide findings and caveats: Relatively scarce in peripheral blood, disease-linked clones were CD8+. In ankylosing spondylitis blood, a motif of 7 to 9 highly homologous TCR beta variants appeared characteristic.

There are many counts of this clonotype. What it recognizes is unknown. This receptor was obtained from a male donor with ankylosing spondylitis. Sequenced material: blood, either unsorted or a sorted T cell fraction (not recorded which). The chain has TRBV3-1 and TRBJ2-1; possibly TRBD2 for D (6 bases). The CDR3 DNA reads TGTGCCAGCAGCCATTTTACCGGGAGAGATGGGAATGAGCAGTTCTTC. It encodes CASSHFTGRDGNEQFF.